This entry concerns a single T cell receptor beta chain. TCRdb's copy holds only in-frame clones and misses some; the assay was immunoSEQ multiplex PCR. This sample has over 200,000 clones, with approximately 89% found just once. CDR1 is MNHEY and CDR2 is SMNVEV in the germline V gene (reference sequence). V lost 2 bases and J lost 0, with 7 bases in between. CDR3 size: 14 residues. These data are taken from a study of blood T cell repertoires in COVID-19. The cohort comprised adults aged roughly 18 to 90 years residing in about two dozen US areas. This TCR was recovered from a woman aged 30 to 39 who had been exposed to COVID-19. The chain joins TRBV27 to TRBJ2-5, with D perhaps TRBD1 (6 bases). Material: PBMCs or T cells enriched from blood (not recorded which). CDR3 loop: CASSLDRYQETQYF. In nucleotides, the CDR3 is TGTGCCAGCAGTTTAGACAGGTACCAAGAGACCCAGTACTTC.